A selection of T cell receptor beta chains follows, all from one sample in a study of beta chain features in type 1 diabetes. Libraries were prepared by immunoSEQ multiplex PCR; TCRdb keeps only in-frame clonotypes and omits some of them. The sample shows just over 600,000 clones, about 16% of them seen only once. The sequenced sample was naive CD4+ T cells from blood. Source of these receptors: a man between 18 and 35 years old in good health. CDR3s include the opening cysteine and the closing phenylalanine or tryptophan. A D gene is named only where the DNA matches it firmly. Clone size is not always given. Where it is, it says once, few, many or a class for expanded clones.

D gene: .
J gene: TRBJ1-1
clone size: few
V gene: TRBV30
CDR3 DNA: TGTGCCTGGAAGGGAGGGGGGGACACTGAAGCTTTCTTT
CDR3 protein: CAWKGGGDTEAFF

D gene: TRBD1
J gene: TRBJ1-2
clone size: few
V gene: TRBV4-1
CDR3 DNA: TGCGCCAGCAGCCAAGGGACAGGGATTGCCTATGGCTACACCTTC
CDR3 protein: CASSQGTGIAYGYTF

D gene: .
J gene: TRBJ2-2
clone size: .
V gene: TRBV2
CDR3 DNA: TGTGCCAGCAGGAGCAGCACCGGGGAGCTGTTTTTT
CDR3 protein: CASRSSTGELFF

D gene: .
J gene: TRBJ1-2
clone size: few
V gene: TRBV10-3
CDR3 DNA: TGTGCCATCAGTGGGGGACTGGCAGGGACGTATGGCTACACCTTC
CDR3 protein: CAISGGLAGTYGYTF

D gene: .
J gene: TRBJ1-2
clone size: once
V gene: TRBV20-1
CDR3 DNA: TGCAGTGCTAGAGATTTGCGAGGCTACACCTTC
CDR3 protein: CSARDLRGYTF

D gene: .
J gene: TRBJ2-7
clone size: few
V gene: TRBV5-1
CDR3 DNA: TGCGCCAGCAGCTTGATGCGGACAGCGACCTACGAGCAGTACTTC
CDR3 protein: CASSLMRTATYEQYF

D gene: TRBD1
J gene: TRBJ1-4
clone size: .
V gene: TRBV27
CDR3 DNA: TGTGCCAGCAGTCGCAGGACAGGGGAAAGTGAAAAACTGTTTTTT
CDR3 protein: CASSRRTGESEKLFF

D gene: .
J gene: TRBJ2-1
clone size: few
V gene: TRBV29-1
CDR3 DNA: TGCAGCTTATTGTTTGACTCTTTGGGTTACAATGAGCAGTTCTTC
CDR3 protein: CSLLFDSLGYNEQFF

D gene: .
J gene: TRBJ1-4
clone size: .
V gene: TRBV28
CDR3 DNA: TGTGCCAGCATGATGGGGAAGGGCGAAAAACTGTTTTTT
CDR3 protein: CASMMGKGEKLFF

D gene: TRBD1
J gene: TRBJ1-6
clone size: .
V gene: TRBV18
CDR3 DNA: TGTGCCAGCTCAGCGGGACAGACCTATAATTCACCCCTCCACTTT
CDR3 protein: CASSAGQTYNSPLHF

D gene: TRBD2
J gene: TRBJ2-2
clone size: few
V gene: TRBV4-3
CDR3 DNA: TGCGCCAGCAGTCGCGGGGGGGCTACCACCGGGGAGCTGTTTTTT
CDR3 protein: CASSRGGATTGELFF